The 23 T cell receptor beta chains below all came from one sample that was sequenced in a study of blood T cells in healthy people across ages (dated by TCRdb to between 2014 and 2016). The method was 5' RACE. Sequencing instrument: Illumina HiSeq 2500. The second PCR ran for about 6 to 11 cycles and used a J-beta primer mix along with a sample-barcoded 5' primer. TCRdb reanalyzed the raw reads on its own, using fastp at Q25 for trimming and MiXCR for clone calling, and kept in-frame beta chains. Each record represents a unique CDR3 protein, reported with the most common genes and DNA among its rows. This sample gives around 1.1 million distinct CDR3 sequences in total; around two fifths of them show up just once. Over 10% of the sample rests with the top ten. The source material was blood. These receptors originate from a man aged 18 to 29 in good health.

This clonotype was seen a few times. The chain couples TRBV29-1 to TRBJ1-5; D is undetermined. V was shortened by 5 bases and J by 0 bases, with 14 bases between the two germline ends. The germline V gene has CDR1 SQVTM and CDR2 ANQGSEA. The CDR3 runs 15 residues. The CDR3 reads CSVFGSSYSNQPQHF. CDR3 nucleotide sequence: TGCAGCGTTTTTGGATCCTCCTATAGCAATCAGCCCCAGCATTTT.

V and J are TRBV20-1 and TRBJ2-7; 13 bases are a match to TRBD2. Germline V lookup: CDR1 DFQATT, CDR2 SNEGSKA (reference sequence). The CDR3 has 18 residues. The V and J ends lost 1 base and 7 bases, in that order; junction bases with no gene match: 16. The CDR3 spells CSARGGTSGVSSYNEQYF. The CDR3 nucleotides read TGCAGTGCTAGAGGGGGGACTAGCGGGGTAAGCTCCTACAATGAGCAGTACTTC.

This clonotype was seen a handful of times. The chain has TRBV27 and TRBJ1-2; no firm D call. Germline values: CDR1 MNHEY, CDR2 SMNVEV (reference sequence). CDR3 length: 15 residues. Trimming removed 4 bases from V and 3 bases from J, with 15 bases in between. The CDR3, as DNA: TGTGCCAGCAGTTCTAAGACGGGAGACTACTATGGCTACACCTTC. Protein product: CASSSKTGDYYGYTF.

CDR3: CASRRLFGPKDEQYF. As DNA, the CDR3 is TGTGCCAGCAGGAGACTATTCGGTCCCAAAGATGAGCAGTACTTC. The rearrangement links TRBV6-1 to TRBJ2-7, with a weak D call TRBD2 (5 bases). CDR1 MNHNS and CDR2 SASEGT come from the germline V gene. The germline V and J ends were trimmed by 6 bases and 7 bases, with 22 bases remaining between them. CDR3 length: 15 amino acids.

V usage is TRBV20-1 and J usage is TRBJ1-2; TRBD1 matches at 9 bases. The CDR3 is made up of 15 amino acids. V trimming: 5 bases; J trimming: 4 bases; junction bases outside the gene matches: 11. CDR1 is DFQATT, CDR2 SNEGSKA, per germline (reference sequence). This CDR3 reads CSAGDRVLMSYGYTF. The CDR3 bases are TGCAGTGCTGGGGACAGGGTGTTGATGAGCTATGGCTACACCTTC.

This clonotype was picked up a small number of times. The gene calls are TRBV4-3 and TRBJ2-1; unclear D gene. The V gene's germline CDR1 is LGHNA and CDR2 YSLEER. There are 16 residues in the CDR3. The V and J ends lost 1 base and 2 bases respectively, with 12 bases between them. The CDR3 here is CASSQAYWQTYNEQFF. In DNA form, the CDR3 reads TGCGCCAGCAGCCAAGCTTATTGGCAGACCTACAATGAGCAGTTCTTC.

The rearrangement uses TRBV6-2 or TRBV6-3 and TRBJ2-1; TRBD2 matches at 13 bases. The germline CDR1 and CDR2 sequences are MNHEY and SVGEGT. This CDR3 has 16 amino acids. The junction had 4 bases not matched to a gene; V was cut back by 2 bases and J by 6 bases. DNA for the CDR3: TGTGCCAGCAGTTACCCGGGACTAGCGGGGCGCAATGAGCAGTTCTTC. Translated: CASSYPGLAGRNEQFF.

The genes are TRBV15 and TRBJ1-2; D not resolved. The CDR3 has 14 amino acids. Per germline, CDR1 LNHNV and CDR2 YYDKDF (reference sequence). V was shortened by 0 bases and J by 5 bases, with 10 bases between the two germline ends. In nucleotides, the CDR3 is TGTGCCACCAGCAGAGATCGGTCACGGTATGGCTACACCTTC. Amino acid sequence: CATSRDRSRYGYTF.

The rearrangement joins TRBV6-7 to TRBJ1-1; D uncertain. TRBV6-7 carries the ORF label, with uncertain function. The CDR3 consists of 19 residues. The germline V and J ends were trimmed by 0 bases and 0 bases, with 20 bases remaining between them. CDR3: CASSYSDLERRRLNTEAFF. The CDR3 bases are TGTGCCAGCAGTTACTCGGATTTGGAGAGGCGGCGACTGAACACTGAAGCTTTCTTT.

This clonotype was seen only a few times. This rearrangement joins TRBV6-1 to TRBJ1-1; a weak D match, TRBD1 (5 bases). Trimming took off 2 bases at V and 1 base at J, with 14 bases between the two ends. Germline V gene data show CDR1 as MNHNS and CDR2 as SASEGT. The CDR3 spans 16 residues. In DNA form, the CDR3 reads TGTGCCAGCAGTGAACTTTACACGGGGCAGAACACTGAAGCTTTCTTT. Its translation: CASSELYTGQNTEAFF.

This clonotype came up a few times. The J gene is TRBJ1-1, the V gene TRBV7-9; D is unresolved. The length of the CDR3 is 16 residues. The germline V and J ends were trimmed by 4 bases and 0 bases, with 15 bases remaining between them. Per germline, CDR1 SEHNR and CDR2 FQNEAQ (reference sequence). CDR3 sequence reads: CASSSAGVLMNTEAFF. For the CDR3, the DNA is TGTGCCAGCAGCTCTGCTGGGGTCCTTATGAACACTGAAGCTTTCTTT.

The genes are TRBV20-1 and TRBJ2-7, with D perhaps given as TRBD1 or TRBD2 (7 bases each). Germline values: CDR1 DFQATT, CDR2 SNEGSKA (reference sequence). The CDR3 is made up of 14 amino acids. Trimming shortened V by 6 bases and J by 1 base, and 16 bases separated the two germline ends. The CDR3 region has the DNA TGCAGTGCCTCAGGGGGAGGGGGATCCTACGAGCAGTACTTC. Translation: CSASGGGGSYEQYF.

This clonotype was observed a handful of times. The rearrangement uses TRBV3-1 and TRBJ2-3; 9 nucleotides agree with TRBD2. Germline lookup yields CDR1 LGHDT and CDR2 YNNKEL (reference sequence). This CDR3 spans 15 amino acids. With 2 bases clipped from V and 3 bases from J, the junction kept 3 bases outside the gene matches. CDR3 region: CASSQPSGDTDTQYF. CDR3 sequence (DNA): TGTGCCAGCAGCCAACCTAGCGGGGATACAGATACGCAGTATTTT.

V is TRBV7-2 and J is TRBJ1-6; D is possibly TRBD1 (6 bases). Germline CDR1 reads SGHTA; CDR2 reads FQGNSA. The ends were cut back, 4 bases at V and 10 bases at J, with 17 bases in the middle. This CDR3 is built from 15 residues. The CDR3 nucleotides read TGTGCCAGCAGCTCATTGACAGGTGTTGGATCACCCCTCCACTTT. Its translation: CASSSLTGVGSPLHF.

This clonotype turned up a few times. The chain uses TRBV28 and TRBJ2-5; 9 bases align to TRBD1. Losses at the gene ends were 8 bases for V and 11 bases for J; bases not matched to a gene: 18. The length of the CDR3 is 15 residues. Germline lookup yields CDR1 MDHEN and CDR2 SYDVKM. CDR3 region: CASSPRGQGKIEQYF. CDR3 DNA: TGTGCCAGCTCCCCCAGGGGACAGGGAAAAATTGAGCAGTACTTC.

This chain uses TRBV28 with TRBJ1-2; D remains unclear. With 10 bases removed from V and 3 bases from J, the gap between germline ends came to 15 bases. The germline V gene has CDR1 MDHEN and CDR2 SYDVKM. The CDR3 length is 13 residues. The CDR3 region has the DNA TGTGCCACCTCGTCGGCGCTCGACTATGGCTACACCTTC. Translation: CATSSALDYGYTF.

This chain uses TRBV7-2 with TRBJ1-6; the D gene is possibly TRBD1 (6 bases). Trimming took off 4 bases at V and 9 bases at J, with 13 bases between the two ends. Germline V lookup: CDR1 SGHTA, CDR2 FQGNSA. The CDR3 is 14 amino acids. CDR3 residues: CASSCPGQSSPLHF. The DNA for the CDR3 is TGTGCCAGCAGCTGCCCGGGACAAAGTTCACCCCTCCACTTT.

This clonotype was observed at least ten times. The rearrangement joins TRBV20-1 to TRBJ2-1; 7 bases match TRBD1. V dropped 5 bases and J dropped 8; count of bases not matched to a gene: 18. The CDR3 covers 16 residues. CDR1 is DFQATT and CDR2 is SNEGSKA in the germline V gene (reference sequence). The CDR3 DNA reads as TGCAGTGCTCCCCTAATCCGAGGGGGCCTTCGGTATGAGCAGTTCTTC. This translates into CSAPLIRGGLRYEQFF.

The chain is built from TRBV7-6 and TRBJ1-1; D perhaps matches TRBD1 (5 bases). The CDR3 loop spans 15 amino acids. Germline CDR1 and CDR2: SGHVS and FNYEAQ. With 5 bases removed from V and 3 bases from J, the gap between germline ends came to 16 bases. The CDR3 sequence is CASSPLQGRDTEAFF. The CDR3 bases are TGTGCCAGCAGCCCCCTGCAGGGTCGGGACACTGAAGCTTTCTTT.

V and J are TRBV20-1 and TRBJ1-5; D is perhaps TRBD1 (5 bases). The CDR3 is 16 residues long. Germline values: CDR1 DFQATT, CDR2 SNEGSKA (reference sequence). Trimming cost V 3 bases and J 1 base, with 16 bases left between them. The CDR3 is CSASTDLGGSNQPQHF. CDR3 DNA sequence: TGCAGTGCTAGTACCGATCTTGGGGGGAGCAATCAGCCCCAGCATTTT.

This clonotype was picked up a small number of times. The chain is built from TRBV25-1 and TRBJ1-1; D perhaps matches TRBD1 (6 bases). The CDR3 is 14 amino acids. The germline V gene encodes CDR1 MGHDK and CDR2 SYGVNS. Trimming left V 6 bases short and J 4 bases short, with 15 bases between. The DNA for the CDR3 is TGTGCCAGCAGGGTGACAGGAGTTGGCACTGAAGCTTTCTTT. Protein: CASRVTGVGTEAFF. The full variable domain, rest sourced from reference TRBV25-1 and TRBJ1-1, is EADIYQTPRYLVIGTGKKITLECSQTMGHDKMYWYQQDPGMELHLIHYSYGVNSTEKGDLSSESTVSRIRTEHFPLTLESARPSHTSQYLCASRVTGVGTEAFFGQGTRLTVV.

The rearrangement links TRBV7-2 to TRBJ2-4; TRBD1 agrees at 8 bases. The ends lost 8 bases at V and 13 bases at J; junction bases unmatched: 16. The CDR3 covers 14 residues. Germline V gene lookup returns CDR1 SGHTA and CDR2 FQGNSA. The CDR3 DNA sequence: TGTGCCAGCGGAAGCGCGGACAGGGTTTATGAGCAGTACTTC. It codes for CASGSADRVYEQYF.

The genes are TRBV5-1 and TRBJ2-7; D gene uncertain. Germline lookup yields CDR1 SGHRS and CDR2 YFSETQ. V was pared by 4 bases and J by 2 bases, with 13 bases between. The length of the CDR3 is 14 residues. This chain's CDR3 is CASSVTGKPYEQYF. CDR3 bases: TGCGCCAGCAGCGTGACGGGTAAACCCTACGAGCAGTACTTC.